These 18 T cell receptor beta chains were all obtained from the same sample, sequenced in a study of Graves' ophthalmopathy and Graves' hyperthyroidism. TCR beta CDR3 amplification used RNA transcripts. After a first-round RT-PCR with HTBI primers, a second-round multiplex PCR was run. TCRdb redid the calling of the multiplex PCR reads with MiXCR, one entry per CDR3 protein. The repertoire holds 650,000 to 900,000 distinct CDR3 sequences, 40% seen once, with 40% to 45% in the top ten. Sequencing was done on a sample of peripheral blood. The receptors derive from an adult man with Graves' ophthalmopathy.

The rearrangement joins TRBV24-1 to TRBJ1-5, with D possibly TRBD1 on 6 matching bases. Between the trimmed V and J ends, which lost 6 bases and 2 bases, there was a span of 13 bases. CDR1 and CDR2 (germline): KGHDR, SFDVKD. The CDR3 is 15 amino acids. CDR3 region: CATSSAGVGNQPQHF. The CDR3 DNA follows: TGTGCCACCAGTTCTGCAGGGGTCGGCAATCAGCCCCAGCATTTT.

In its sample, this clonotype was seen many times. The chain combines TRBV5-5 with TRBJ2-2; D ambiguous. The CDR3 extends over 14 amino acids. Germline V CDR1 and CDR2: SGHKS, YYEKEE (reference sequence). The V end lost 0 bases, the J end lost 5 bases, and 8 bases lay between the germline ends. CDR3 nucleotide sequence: TGTGCCAGCAGCTTGGCCAGTAAGACCGGGGAGCTGTTTTTT. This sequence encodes CASSLASKTGELFF.

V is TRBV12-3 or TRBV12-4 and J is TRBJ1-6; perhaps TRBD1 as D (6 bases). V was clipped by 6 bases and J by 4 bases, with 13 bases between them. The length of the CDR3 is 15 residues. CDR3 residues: CASRRAGAYNSPLHF. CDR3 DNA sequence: TGTGCCAGCAGGCGAGCGGGGGCATATAATTCACCCCTCCACTTT.

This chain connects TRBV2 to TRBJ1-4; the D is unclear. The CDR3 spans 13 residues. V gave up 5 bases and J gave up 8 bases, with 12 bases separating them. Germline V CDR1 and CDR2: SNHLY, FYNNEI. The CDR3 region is CASSYGGFEKLFF. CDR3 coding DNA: TGTGCCAGCAGTTACGGTGGTTTCGAAAAACTGTTTTTT.

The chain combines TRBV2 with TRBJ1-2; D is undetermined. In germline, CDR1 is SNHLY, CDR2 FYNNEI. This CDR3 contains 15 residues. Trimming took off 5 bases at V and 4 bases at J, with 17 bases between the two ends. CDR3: CASSLQGSGTYGYTF. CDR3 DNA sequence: TGTGCCAGCAGTCTACAAGGATCTGGAACCTATGGCTACACCTTC.

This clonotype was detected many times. CDR3 protein: CASGTAAAYEQYF. CDR3 bases: TGTGCCAGCGGGACAGCGGCCGCCTACGAGCAGTACTTC. The chain couples TRBV2 to TRBJ2-7; 7 bases line up with TRBD1. The V gene's germline CDR1 is SNHLY and CDR2 FYNNEI. The V segment lost 8 bases and the J segment 2 bases; nucleotides outside the gene matches: 6. The CDR3 has 13 amino acids.

The CDR3 nucleotides are TGTGCCAGCAGAGCCGGGACAGGGGGCAACTATGGCTACACCTTC. Its protein product is CASRAGTGGNYGYTF. The chain links TRBV2 to TRBJ1-2; TRBD1 aligns across 12 bases. Trimming took 6 bases from V and 2 from J; bases not matched to a gene: 4. The CDR3 extends over 15 amino acids. Per germline, CDR1 SNHLY and CDR2 FYNNEI.

The CDR3 region has the DNA TGTGCCAGCAGTGAATGGGATGGTAATGAAAAACTGTTTTTT. Translated: CASSEWDGNEKLFF. This chain connects TRBV2 to TRBJ1-4; D gene uncertain. V was trimmed by 2 bases and J by 4 bases, leaving 8 bases between them. Germline CDR1 is SNHLY and CDR2 is FYNNEI. This CDR3 has 14 amino acids.

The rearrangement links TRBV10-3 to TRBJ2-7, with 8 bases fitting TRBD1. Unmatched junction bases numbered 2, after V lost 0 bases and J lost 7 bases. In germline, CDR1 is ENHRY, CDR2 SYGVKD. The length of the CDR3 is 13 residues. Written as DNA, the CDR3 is TGTGCCATCAGTGAGTCGACAGGGGAGGAGCAGTACTTC. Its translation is CAISESTGEEQYF.

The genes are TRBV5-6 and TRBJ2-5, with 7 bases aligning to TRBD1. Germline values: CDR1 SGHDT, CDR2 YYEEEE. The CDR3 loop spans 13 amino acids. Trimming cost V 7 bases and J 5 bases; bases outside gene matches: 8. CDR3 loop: CASGGRGMETQYF. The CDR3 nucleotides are TGTGCCAGCGGTGGCAGGGGGATGGAGACCCAGTACTTC.

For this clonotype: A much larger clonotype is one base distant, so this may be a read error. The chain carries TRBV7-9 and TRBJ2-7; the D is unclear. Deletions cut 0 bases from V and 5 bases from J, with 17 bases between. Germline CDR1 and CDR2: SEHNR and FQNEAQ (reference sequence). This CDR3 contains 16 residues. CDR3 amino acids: CASSLANGRCGDEQYF. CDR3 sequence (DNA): TGTGCCAGCAGCTTAGCAAATGGCAGGTGTGGCGACGAGCAGTACTTC.

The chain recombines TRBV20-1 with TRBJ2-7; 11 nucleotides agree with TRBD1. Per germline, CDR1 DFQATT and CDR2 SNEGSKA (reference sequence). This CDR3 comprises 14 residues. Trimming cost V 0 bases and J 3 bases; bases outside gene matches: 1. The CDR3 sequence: CSAREGTGGYEQYF. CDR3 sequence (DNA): TGCAGTGCTAGAGAGGGGACAGGGGGCTACGAGCAGTACTTC.

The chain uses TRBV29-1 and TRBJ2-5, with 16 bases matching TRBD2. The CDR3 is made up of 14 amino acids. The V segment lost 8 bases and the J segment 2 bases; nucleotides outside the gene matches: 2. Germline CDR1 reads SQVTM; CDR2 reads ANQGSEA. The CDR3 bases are TGCAGCCTGGGACTAGCGGGGGGGCAAGAGACCCAGTACTTC. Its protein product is CSLGLAGGQETQYF.

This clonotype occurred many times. The CDR3 sequence is CASSLEWGNTEAFF. The CDR3 coding sequence is TGTGCCAGCAGCTTAGAATGGGGCAACACTGAAGCTTTCTTT. The V call is TRBV7-2, the J call TRBJ1-1; tentatively, D is TRBD1 (5 bases). The V gene's germline CDR1 is SGHTA and CDR2 FQGNSA. The CDR3 is 14 residues long. The germline V and J ends were trimmed by 1 base and 2 bases, with 8 bases remaining between them.

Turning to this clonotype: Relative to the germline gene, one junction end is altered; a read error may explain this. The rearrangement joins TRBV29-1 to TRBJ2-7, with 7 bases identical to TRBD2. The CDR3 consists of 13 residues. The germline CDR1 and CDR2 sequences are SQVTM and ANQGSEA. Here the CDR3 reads CSARPGRDYERYF. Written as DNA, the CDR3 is TGCAGTGCTAGACCGGGACGGGACTACGAGCGGTACTTC.

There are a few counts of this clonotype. The CDR3 protein is CASTRASGIQETQYF. The CDR3, as DNA: TGCGCCAGCACCAGGGCTAGCGGGATCCAAGAGACCCAGTACTTC. The rearrangement links TRBV4-1 to TRBJ2-5; 9 bases are shared with TRBD2. The CDR3 has 15 residues. Germline values: CDR1 MGHRA, CDR2 YSYEKL. V was clipped by 7 bases and J by 1 base; unmatched bases: 7.

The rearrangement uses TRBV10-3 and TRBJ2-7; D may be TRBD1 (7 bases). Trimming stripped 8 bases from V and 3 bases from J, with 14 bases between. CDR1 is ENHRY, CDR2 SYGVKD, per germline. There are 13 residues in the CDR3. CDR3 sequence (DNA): TGTGCCATCCCCCAGGGGGGAGGCTACGAGCAGTACTTC. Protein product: CAIPQGGGYEQYF.

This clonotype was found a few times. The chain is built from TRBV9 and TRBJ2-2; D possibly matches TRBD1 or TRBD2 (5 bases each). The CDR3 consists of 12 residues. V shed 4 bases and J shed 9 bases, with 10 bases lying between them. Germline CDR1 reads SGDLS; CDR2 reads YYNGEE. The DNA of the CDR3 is TGTGCCAGCAGCTTTGGGACCAGGGAGCTGTTTTTT. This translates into CASSFGTRELFF.